This T cell receptor (beta chain) was sequenced for a study of PD-1 blockade in classical Hodgkin lymphoma. General study findings and limits: Nivolumab initiated under 1 year post-ASCT led to patient exclusion. The diversity seen at baseline in complete responders resembled that of newly diagnosed patients.

About this clone itself: Antigen specificity is unknown.

The CDR3 consists of 15 residues. The germline gives CDR1 SGHDT, CDR2 YYEEEE. J lost 3 bases, V lost 0 bases, and 2 bases had no gene match. Libraries were prepared by immunoSEQ multiplex PCR; TCRdb keeps only in-frame clonotypes and omits some of them. The table has about 64,000 clones, just over 90% seen once. Time point: cycle 4 day 1 (C4D1), after about 6 weeks of nivolumab. Relapse after autologous stem cell transplantation occurred in every patient, and brentuximab vedotin exposure varied. Classification of best responses gave complete response, partial response or progressive disease. The rearrangement links TRBV5-6 to TRBJ2-7; the match to TRBD2 covers 11 bases. This sequence was found in a human donor with classical Hodgkin lymphoma. Material: peripheral blood mononuclear cells (PBMCs), obtained before the fourth cycle of nivolumab. The CDR3 sequence is CASSLASGGYYEQYF. CDR3 coding DNA: TGTGCCAGCAGCTTGGCTAGCGGGGGGTACTACGAGCAGTACTTC.